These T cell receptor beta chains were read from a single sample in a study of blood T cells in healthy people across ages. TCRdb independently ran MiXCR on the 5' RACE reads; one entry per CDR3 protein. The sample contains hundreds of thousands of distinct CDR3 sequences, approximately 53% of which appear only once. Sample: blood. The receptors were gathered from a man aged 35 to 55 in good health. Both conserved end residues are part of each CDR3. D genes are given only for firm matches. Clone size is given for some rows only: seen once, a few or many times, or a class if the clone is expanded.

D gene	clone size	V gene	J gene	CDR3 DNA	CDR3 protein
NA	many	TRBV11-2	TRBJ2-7	TGTGCCAGCAGCTGGTCCTACGAGCAGTACTTC	CASSWSYEQYF
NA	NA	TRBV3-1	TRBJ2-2	TGTGCCAGCACAGGGTTCAGGGAGATGAACACCGGGGAGCTGTTTTTT	CASTGFREMNTGELFF
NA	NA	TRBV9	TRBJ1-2	TGTGCCTCGGGGGACTATGGCTACACCTTC	CASGDYGYTF
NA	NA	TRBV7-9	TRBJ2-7	TGTGCCAGCAGCCCGGTAGGGGGCTCCTACGAGCAGTACTTC	CASSPVGGSYEQYF
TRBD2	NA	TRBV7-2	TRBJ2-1	TGTGCCAGCAGCGGAACTAGCGGGGGGATTCGTGATGAGCAGTTCTTC	CASSGTSGGIRDEQFF
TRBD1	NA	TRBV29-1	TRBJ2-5	TGCAGCGGCCGGGACAGGGGGCGGCAAGAGACCCAGTACTTC	CSGRDRGRQETQYF
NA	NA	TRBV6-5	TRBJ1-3	TGTGCCACCCAGAACCAGGCTGGAAACACCATATATTTT	CATQNQAGNTIYF
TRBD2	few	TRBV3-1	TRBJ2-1	TGTGCCAGCAGCTTAAAGAGGGCTAGCGGGGGCCAAGGGGGTGAGCAGTTCTTC	CASSLKRASGGQGGEQFF
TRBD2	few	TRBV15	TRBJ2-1	TGTGCCACCAGCAACGGGACTAGCGGGATGTGGGTCTACAATGAGCAGTTCTTC	CATSNGTSGMWVYNEQFF
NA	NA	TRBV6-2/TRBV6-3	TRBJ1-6	TGTGCCAGCAGTGTGGCGACTAATTCACCCCTCCACTTT	CASSVATNSPLHF
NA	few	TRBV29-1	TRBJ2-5	TGCAGCCCCACCGTTGGAAGTGGGGGGACCCAGTACTTC	CSPTVGSGGTQYF
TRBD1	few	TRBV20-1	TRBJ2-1	TGCAGTGCTAGAAACCGGGACAGCCCATACAATGAGCAGTTCTTC	CSARNRDSPYNEQFF
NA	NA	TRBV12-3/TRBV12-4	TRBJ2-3	TGTGCCAGCACCACTCGGGACTCCACAGATACGCAGTATTTT	CASTTRDSTDTQYF
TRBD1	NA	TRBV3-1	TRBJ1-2	TGTGCCAGCAGCCAACAATTCGACAGGGACTATGGCTACACCTTC	CASSQQFDRDYGYTF
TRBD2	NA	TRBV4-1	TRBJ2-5	TGCGCCAGCAGCCAAGGGCAGCGGGGGAGCGAGACCCAGTACTTC	CASSQGQRGSETQYF
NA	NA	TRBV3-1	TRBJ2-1	TGTGCCAGCAGCCAAGTCGGGACTCTGCCCTACAGTGAGCAGTTCTTC	CASSQVGTLPYSEQFF
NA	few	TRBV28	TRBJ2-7	TGTGCCAGCAGTTTATTGGCCAGCTCCTACGAGCAGTACTTC	CASSLLASSYEQYF
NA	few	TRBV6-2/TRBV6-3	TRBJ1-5	TGTGCCAGCAGCTCGGGGCGCCCCCAGCATTTT	CASSSGRPQHF
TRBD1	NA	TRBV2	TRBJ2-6	TGTGCCAGCAGGCCGGGACAGGGGATGGCTGGGGCCAACGTCCTGACTTTC	CASRPGQGMAGANVLTF
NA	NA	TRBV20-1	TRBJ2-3	TGCAGTGCTAGAGAAGCCAATCTTGGCACAGATACGCAGTATTTT	CSAREANLGTDTQYF
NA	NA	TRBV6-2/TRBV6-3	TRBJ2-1	TGTGCCAGCAGTTACTCACCCGACCTTTACAATGAGCAGTTCTTC	CASSYSPDLYNEQFF
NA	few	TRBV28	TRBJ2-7	TGTGCCAGCAGTCTTCTGGTATCAGGTCCCTACGAGCAGTACTTC	CASSLLVSGPYEQYF